This note documents a single T cell receptor beta chain sequence. The antigen remains undetermined. This specimen comes from a study of hypomethylating agent response in myelodysplastic syndrome. Generated by immunoSEQ multiplex PCR, the TCRdb table keeps only in-frame clones and is missing some. Of about 4,900 clones in the sample, 70% to 90% were seen once. Findings and caveats of the study: This small study analyzed only around 12 patients.

The sequencing used bone marrow, collected before or after starting hypomethylating agent treatment for myelodysplastic syndrome (not recorded which). This TCR came from a human donor with myelodysplastic syndrome.

In nucleotides, the CDR3 is TGTGCCAGCAGCCCATTACAGAGGAACACTGAAGCTTTCTTT. It codes for CASSPLQRNTEAFF. This rearrangement joins TRBV12-1 to TRBJ1-1; the D call in the table, TRBD1, was not verified against the DNA. TRBV12-1 is a listed pseudogene. The length of the CDR3 is 14 residues.